The present T cell receptor (beta chain) was sequenced within a study of cytomegalovirus exposure and HLA in healthy donors. The study's findings and limits: The finding came from a later analysis; first-cohort TCR clusters tended to co-occur in the 110 or so validation repertoires.

Regarding this clone: Its specificity is not known.

Clones were read by immunoSEQ multiplex PCR, and TCRdb kept only the in-frame ones, dropping some. The sample carries some 140,000 clones, less than 90% recorded once. Germline-derived CDR1 and CDR2 are SGHAT and FQNNGV. The CDR3 is made up of 15 amino acids. The V and J ends lost 2 bases and 1 base respectively, with 11 bases between them. The source of this sequence is a man younger than 30 in good health and CMV-seropositive. The specimen sequenced was PBMCs. The chain is built from TRBV11-2 and TRBJ1-1; unclear D gene. In DNA form, the CDR3 reads TGTGCCAGCAGCTTATGGGAGTCAGGGAACACTGAAGCTTTCTTT. Amino acid sequence: CASSLWESGNTEAFF.